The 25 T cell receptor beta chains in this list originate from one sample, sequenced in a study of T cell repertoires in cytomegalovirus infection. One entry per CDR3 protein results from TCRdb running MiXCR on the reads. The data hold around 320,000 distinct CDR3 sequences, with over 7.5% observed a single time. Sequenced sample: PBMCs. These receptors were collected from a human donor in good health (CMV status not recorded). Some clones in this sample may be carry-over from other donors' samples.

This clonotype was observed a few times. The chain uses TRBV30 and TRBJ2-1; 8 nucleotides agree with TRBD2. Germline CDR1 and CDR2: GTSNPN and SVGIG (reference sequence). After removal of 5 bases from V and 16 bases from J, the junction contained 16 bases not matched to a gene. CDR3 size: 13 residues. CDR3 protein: CAWSAGVLREVFF. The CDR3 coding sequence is TGTGCCTGGTCAGCGGGTGTTCTGCGGGAGGTATTCTTC.

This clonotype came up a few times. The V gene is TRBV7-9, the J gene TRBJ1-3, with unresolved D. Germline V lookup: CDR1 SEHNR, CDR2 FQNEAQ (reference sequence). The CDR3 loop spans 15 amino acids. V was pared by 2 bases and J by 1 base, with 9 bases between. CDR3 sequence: CASSLTPRSGNTIYF. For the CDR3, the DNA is TGTGCCAGCAGCTTAACCCCGAGATCTGGAAACACCATATATTTT. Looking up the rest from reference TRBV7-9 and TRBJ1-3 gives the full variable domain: DTGVSQNPRHKITKRGQNVTFRCDPISEHNRLYWYRQTLGQGPEFLTYFQNEAQLEKSRLLSDRFSAERPKGSFSTLEIQRTEQGDSAMYLCASSLTPRSGNTIYFGEGSWLTVV.

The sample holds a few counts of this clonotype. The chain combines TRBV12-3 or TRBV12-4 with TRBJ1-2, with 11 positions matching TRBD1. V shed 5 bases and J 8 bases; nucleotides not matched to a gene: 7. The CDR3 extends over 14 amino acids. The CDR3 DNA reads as TGTGCCAGCAGTCCGGGGGACAGGGGGTGGGGCTACACCTTC. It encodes CASSPGDRGWGYTF.

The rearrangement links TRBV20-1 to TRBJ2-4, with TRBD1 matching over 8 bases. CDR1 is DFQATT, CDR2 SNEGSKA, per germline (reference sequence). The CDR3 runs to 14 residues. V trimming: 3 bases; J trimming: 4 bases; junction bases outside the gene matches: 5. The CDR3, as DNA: TGCAGTGCTAGGATGACAGGGGAGAAAAACATTCAGTACTTC. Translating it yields CSARMTGEKNIQYF.

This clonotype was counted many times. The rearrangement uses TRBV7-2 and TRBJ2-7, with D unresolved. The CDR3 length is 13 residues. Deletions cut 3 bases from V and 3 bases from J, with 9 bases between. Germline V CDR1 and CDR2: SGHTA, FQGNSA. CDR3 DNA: TGTGCCAGCAGCTTTTCGACCAACTACGAGCAGTACTTC. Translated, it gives CASSFSTNYEQYF.

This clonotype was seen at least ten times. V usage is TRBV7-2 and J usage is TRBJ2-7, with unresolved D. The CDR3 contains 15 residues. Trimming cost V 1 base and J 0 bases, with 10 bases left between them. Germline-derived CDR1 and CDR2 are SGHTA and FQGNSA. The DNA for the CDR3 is TGTGCCAGCAGCTTAGGATCATCGAGCTCCTACGAGCAGTACTTC. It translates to CASSLGSSSSYEQYF.

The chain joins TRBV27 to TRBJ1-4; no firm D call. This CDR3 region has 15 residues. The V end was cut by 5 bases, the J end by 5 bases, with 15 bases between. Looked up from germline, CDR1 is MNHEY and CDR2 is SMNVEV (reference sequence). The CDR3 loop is CASSLTPTGNEKLFF. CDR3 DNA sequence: TGTGCCAGCAGTCTCACACCCACGGGGAATGAAAAACTGTTTTTT. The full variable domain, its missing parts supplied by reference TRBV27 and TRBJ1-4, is EAQVTQNPRYLITVTGKKLTVTCSQNMNHEYMSWYRQDPGLGLRQIYYSMNVEVTDKGDVPEGYKVSRKEKRNFPLILESPSPNQTSLYFCASSLTPTGNEKLFFGSGTQLSVL.

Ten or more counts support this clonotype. The CDR3 is CASRKLAGVGNEQFF. The CDR3 DNA sequence: TGTGCCAGCAGGAAACTAGCGGGAGTTGGCAATGAGCAGTTCTTC. This chain connects TRBV12-3 or TRBV12-4 to TRBJ2-1; 11 positions match TRBD2. The CDR3 is 15 amino acids. The J segment lost 6 bases and the V segment lost 6 bases, leaving 7 bases of the junction unmatched.

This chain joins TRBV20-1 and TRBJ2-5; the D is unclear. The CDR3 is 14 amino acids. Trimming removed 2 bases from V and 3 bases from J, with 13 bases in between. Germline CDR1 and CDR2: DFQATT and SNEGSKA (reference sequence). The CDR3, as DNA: TGCAGTGCTAGACTCTACACAAGGAAAGAGACCCAGTACTTC. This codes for CSARLYTRKETQYF.

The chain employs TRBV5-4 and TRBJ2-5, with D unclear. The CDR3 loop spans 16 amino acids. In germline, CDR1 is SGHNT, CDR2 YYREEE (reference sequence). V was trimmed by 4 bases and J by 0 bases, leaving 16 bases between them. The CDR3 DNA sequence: TGTGCCAGCAGCCAAGAGCTCCGTTCGTACCAAGAGACCCAGTACTTC. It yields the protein CASSQELRSYQETQYF.

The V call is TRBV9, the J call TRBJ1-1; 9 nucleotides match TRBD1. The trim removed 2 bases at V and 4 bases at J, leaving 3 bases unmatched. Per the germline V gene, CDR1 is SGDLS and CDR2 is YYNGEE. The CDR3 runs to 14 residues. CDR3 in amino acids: CASSVRTGATEAFF. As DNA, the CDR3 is TGTGCCAGCAGCGTCAGGACAGGGGCCACTGAAGCTTTCTTT.

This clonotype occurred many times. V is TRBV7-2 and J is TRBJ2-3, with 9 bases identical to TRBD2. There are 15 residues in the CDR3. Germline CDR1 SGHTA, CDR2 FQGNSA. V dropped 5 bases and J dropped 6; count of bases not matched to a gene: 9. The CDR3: CASSPRLGLADTQYF. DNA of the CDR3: TGTGCCAGCAGCCCTCGTCTAGGACTAGCGGATACGCAGTATTTT.

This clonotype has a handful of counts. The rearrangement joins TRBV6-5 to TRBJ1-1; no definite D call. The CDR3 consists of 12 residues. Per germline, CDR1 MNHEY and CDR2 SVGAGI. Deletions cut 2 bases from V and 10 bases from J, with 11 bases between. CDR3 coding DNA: TGTGCCAGCAGTTACGGGTCTGCTGCAGCTTTCTTT. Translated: CASSYGSAAAFF.

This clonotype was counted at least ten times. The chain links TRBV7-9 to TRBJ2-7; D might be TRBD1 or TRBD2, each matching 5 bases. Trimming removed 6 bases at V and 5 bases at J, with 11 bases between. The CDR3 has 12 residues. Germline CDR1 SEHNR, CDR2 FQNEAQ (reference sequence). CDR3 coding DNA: TGTGCCAGCAGACGAGGGGTCCACGAGCAGTACTTC. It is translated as CASRRGVHEQYF.

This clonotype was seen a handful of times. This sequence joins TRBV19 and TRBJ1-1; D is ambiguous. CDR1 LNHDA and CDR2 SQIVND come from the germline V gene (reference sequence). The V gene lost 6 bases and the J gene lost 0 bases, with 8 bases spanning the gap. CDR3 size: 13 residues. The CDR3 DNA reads TGTGCCAGTAGACCTGACATGAACACTGAAGCTTTCTTT. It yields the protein CASRPDMNTEAFF.

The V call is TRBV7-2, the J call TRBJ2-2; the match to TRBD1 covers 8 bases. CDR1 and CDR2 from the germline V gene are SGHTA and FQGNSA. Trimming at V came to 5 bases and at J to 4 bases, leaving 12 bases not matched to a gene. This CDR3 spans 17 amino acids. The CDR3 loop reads CASSLLGRGQGTGELFF. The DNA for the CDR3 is TGTGCCAGCAGCCTCCTAGGCAGGGGGCAGGGCACCGGGGAGCTGTTTTTT.

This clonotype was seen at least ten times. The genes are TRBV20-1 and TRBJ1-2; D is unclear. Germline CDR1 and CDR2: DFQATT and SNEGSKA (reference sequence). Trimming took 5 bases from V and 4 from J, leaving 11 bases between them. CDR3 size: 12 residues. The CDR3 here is CSAAPQVYGYTF. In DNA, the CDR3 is TGCAGTGCTGCCCCCCAAGTCTATGGCTACACCTTC.

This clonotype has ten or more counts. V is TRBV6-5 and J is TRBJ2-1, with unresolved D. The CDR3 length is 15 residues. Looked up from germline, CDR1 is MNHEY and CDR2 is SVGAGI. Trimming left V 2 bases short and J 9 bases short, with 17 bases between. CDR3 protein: CASSYVFTPGGEQFF. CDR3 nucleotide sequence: TGTGCCAGCAGTTACGTCTTTACTCCTGGCGGTGAGCAGTTCTTC.

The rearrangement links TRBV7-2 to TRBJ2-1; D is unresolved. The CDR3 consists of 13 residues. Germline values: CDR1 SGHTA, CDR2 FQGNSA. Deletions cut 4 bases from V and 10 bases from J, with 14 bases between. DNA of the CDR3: TGTGCCAGCAGCTCACCCCCTAATCGGGAGCAGTTCTTC. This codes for CASSSPPNREQFF.

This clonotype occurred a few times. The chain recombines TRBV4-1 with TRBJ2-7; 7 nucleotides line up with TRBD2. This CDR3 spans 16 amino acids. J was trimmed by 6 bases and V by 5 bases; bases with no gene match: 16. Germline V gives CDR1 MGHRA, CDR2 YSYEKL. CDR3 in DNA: TGCGCCAGCAGCGGGGGGGGAGAAACACCACGGGGCGAGCAGTACTTC. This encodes CASSGGGETPRGEQYF.

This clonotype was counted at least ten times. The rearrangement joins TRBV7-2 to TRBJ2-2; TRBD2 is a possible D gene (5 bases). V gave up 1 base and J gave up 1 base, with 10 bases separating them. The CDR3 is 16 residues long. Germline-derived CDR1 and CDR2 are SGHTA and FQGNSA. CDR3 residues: CASSLVATKNTGELFF. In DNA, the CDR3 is TGTGCCAGCAGCTTAGTAGCGACTAAGAACACCGGGGAGCTGTTTTTT. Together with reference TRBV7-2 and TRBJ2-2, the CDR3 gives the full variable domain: GAGVSQSPSNKVTEKGKDVELRCDPISGHTALYWYRQSLGQGLEFLIYFQGNSAPDKSGLPSDRFSAERTGGSVSTLTIQRTQQEDSAVYLCASSLVATKNTGELFFGEGSRLTVL.

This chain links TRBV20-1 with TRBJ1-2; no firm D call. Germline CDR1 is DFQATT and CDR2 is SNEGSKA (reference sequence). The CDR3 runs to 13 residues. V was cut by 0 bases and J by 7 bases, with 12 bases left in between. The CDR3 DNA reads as TGCAGTGCTAGAGATGGTTCAGGCTCTGGCTACACCTTC. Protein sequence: CSARDGSGSGYTF.

The CDR3, as DNA: TGTGCCAGCACCCCTTCGGGCAGGAAAGGGGAAAAACTGTTTTTT. This sequence encodes CASTPSGRKGEKLFF. The genes are TRBV28 and TRBJ1-4; D call uncertain. In germline, CDR1 is MDHEN, CDR2 SYDVKM. There are 15 residues in the CDR3. Trimming took off 7 bases at V and 8 bases at J, with 20 bases between the two ends.

In DNA form, the CDR3 reads TGTGCCAGCAGCGCCAACACGGGGGGCGTCGTCCCCATATATGGCTACACCTTC. Translating gives CASSANTGGVVPIYGYTF. This chain links TRBV7-9 with TRBJ1-2; a possible D gene is TRBD1 (6 bases). Germline V gene lookup returns CDR1 SEHNR and CDR2 FQNEAQ (reference sequence). CDR3 length: 18 amino acids. Trimming took 5 bases from V and 5 from J, leaving 27 bases between them.

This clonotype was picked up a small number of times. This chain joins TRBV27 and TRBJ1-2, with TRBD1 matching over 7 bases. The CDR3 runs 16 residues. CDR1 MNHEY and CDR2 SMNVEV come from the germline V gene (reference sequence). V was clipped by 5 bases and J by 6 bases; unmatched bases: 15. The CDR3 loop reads CASSPGGLSGRNGYTF. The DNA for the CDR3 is TGTGCCAGCAGTCCAGGGGGACTCTCAGGGAGAAATGGCTACACCTTC.